The sequence of this TCR beta chain was determined in a study of blood T cell repertoires in COVID-19. CDR3 length: 17 residues. The germline V gene has CDR1 MDHEN and CDR2 SYDVKM. The germline V and J ends were trimmed by 5 bases and 0 bases, with 17 bases remaining between them. This clone has only one observation. The assay was immunoSEQ multiplex PCR, and TCRdb's table has in-frame clones only and misses some. The repertoire has under 150,000 clones, 81% of them found once; the top ten carry approximately 1.5%. The sample taken for sequencing was peripheral blood. The gene calls are TRBV28 and TRBJ2-4, with D perhaps matching TRBD2 (6 bases). This clonotype was sampled from a man in his fifties with acute or convalescent COVID-19. CDR3 in DNA: TGTGCCAGCAGTCCCCCTGGGACTTCGGTAGCCAAAAACATTCAGTACTTC. Translation: CASSPPGTSVAKNIQYF.